This TCR beta chain was sequenced in a study of regulatory T cells in long-lasting Graves disease. This clonotype turned up a few times. The time point denotes: persistent/refractory GD, antithyroid drugs over 5 years with positive TRAb. With RNA extracted from PBMCs as input, the TCR library was made. Researchers made TCR beta libraries by using iRepertoire HTBI primers and running Arm-PCR on CDR3 regions. In TCRdb, the multiplex PCR reads were re-called with MiXCR into one record per CDR3 protein. This table holds fewer than 450,000 distinct CDR3 sequences, about a quarter found once. Germline lookup yields CDR1 SGHVS and CDR2 FNYEAQ. The CDR3 has 14 amino acids. The V gene lost 5 bases and the J gene lost 7 bases, with 14 bases spanning the gap.

The origin of this receptor is a female donor with Graves disease. This chain joins TRBV7-6 and TRBJ2-2; D unclear. This sample comprised peripheral blood mononuclear cells (PBMCs), obtained when the disease was refractory, from a patient treated with antithyroid drugs. CDR3 DNA sequence: TGTGCCAGCAGCCCCTTTGGCTCCAACGGGGAGCTGTTTTTT. Its translation is CASSPFGSNGELFF.